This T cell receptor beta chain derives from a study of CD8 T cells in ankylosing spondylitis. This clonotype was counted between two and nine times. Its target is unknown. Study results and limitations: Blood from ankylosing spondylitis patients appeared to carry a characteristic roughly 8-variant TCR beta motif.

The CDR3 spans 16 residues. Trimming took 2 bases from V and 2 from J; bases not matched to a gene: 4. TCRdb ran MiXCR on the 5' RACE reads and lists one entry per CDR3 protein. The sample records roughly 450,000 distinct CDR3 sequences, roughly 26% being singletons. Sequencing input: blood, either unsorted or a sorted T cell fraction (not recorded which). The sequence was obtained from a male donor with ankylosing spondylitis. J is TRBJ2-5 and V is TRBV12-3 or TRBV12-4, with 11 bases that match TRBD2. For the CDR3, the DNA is TGTGCCAGCAGTTTAACTAGCGGGAGAGGGCAAGAGACCCAGTACTTC. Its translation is CASSLTSGRGQETQYF.